This TCR beta chain is drawn from a study of T-cell memory formation after mild COVID-19. General observations from the study: Clones that got smaller from day 15 to 85 had even CD4/CD8, while clones growing later tipped toward CD4+. There were some responding clones in pre-infection memory, which suggested that cross-reactive memory had joined.

This clonotype was observed a few times. The target antigen is unknown. TCR alpha and TCR beta cDNA libraries with sample barcodes and UMIs came from 5'RACE using constant-segment primers. TCRdb re-called the 5' RACE reads through MiXCR, storing one row per CDR3 protein. The table records around 200,000 distinct CDR3 sequences, around 21% of them present only once. The CDR3 totals 16 residues. Germline CDR1 reads SGDLS; CDR2 reads YYNGEE. V lost 3 bases and J 2 bases, leaving 16 bases between the germline ends. The sequence derives from an adult woman who had mild COVID-19 (a few samples of this study predate the infection). Cell type and time point are not known. Sequences were obtained from PBMCs or a T cell subset sorted from them (not recorded which). This chain uses TRBV9 with TRBJ2-3; TRBD1 or TRBD2 may be the D gene (5 bases each). The CDR3: CASSGPGEGHTDTQYF. CDR3 DNA sequence: TGTGCCAGCAGCGGTCCCGGTGAGGGGCACACAGATACGCAGTATTTT. Drawing the rest from reference TRBV9 and TRBJ2-3, the complete variable domain is DSGVTQTPKHLITATGQRVTLRCSPRSGDLSVYWYQQSLDQGLQFLIQYYNGEERAKGNILERFSAQQFPDLHSELNLSSLELGDSALYFCASSGPGEGHTDTQYFGPGTRLTVL.